This T cell receptor beta chain is from a study of siplizumab effects on memory and regulatory T cells. Germline CDR1 reads SGHNT; CDR2 reads YYREEE (reference sequence). V shed 4 bases, J shed 6 bases, and the junction held 9 bases outside the gene matches. This CDR3 spans 15 amino acids. This clone was observed a handful of times. Sequencing used immunoSEQ multiplex PCR; TCRdb keeps in-frame clones, though not all of them. The sample yields about 63,000 clones, over 80% seen once. Material: memory CD4+ T cells sorted from blood. The rearrangement links TRBV5-4 to TRBJ2-5; TRBD2 matches 10 bases. The TCR sequence derives from a human donor in good health. CDR3 DNA: TGTGCCAGCAGCCTAGCGGGAGTTGAGGGAAAGACCCAGTACTTC. Amino acid sequence: CASSLAGVEGKTQYF.